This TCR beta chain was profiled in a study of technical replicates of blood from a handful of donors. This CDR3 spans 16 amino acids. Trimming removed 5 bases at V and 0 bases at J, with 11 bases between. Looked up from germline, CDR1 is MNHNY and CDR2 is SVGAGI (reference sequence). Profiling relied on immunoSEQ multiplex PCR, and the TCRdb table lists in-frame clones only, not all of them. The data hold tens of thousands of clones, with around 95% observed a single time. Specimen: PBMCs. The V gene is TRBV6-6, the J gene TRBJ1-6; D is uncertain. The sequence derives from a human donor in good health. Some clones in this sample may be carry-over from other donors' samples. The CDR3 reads CASSPYASSYNSPLHF. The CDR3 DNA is TGTGCCAGCAGTCCCTATGCGAGCTCCTATAATTCACCCCTCCACTTT.